This TCR beta chain comes out of a study of blood T cell repertoires in COVID-19. Original processing methods: Reference gene primers were amplified, and this amplification served to estimate nucleated cell counts. Measured with immunoSEQ multiplex PCR; TCRdb has only the in-frame clones, and not every one. From that table come the V and J calls and clone size; the DNA was used to work out D and trimming. The profile shows around 100,000 clones, under 90% of them singletons. Germline V gives CDR1 MGHRA, CDR2 YSYEKL. Trimming took off 2 bases at V and 7 bases at J, with 20 bases between the two ends. The CDR3 is 16 residues long.

Sequenced: peripheral blood. The receptor's source is a human donor in a cohort sampled during active or convalescent COVID-19. The rearrangement uses TRBV4-1 and TRBJ1-2; D unclear. The CDR3 region has the DNA TGCGCCAGCAGCCAATCCATCTTTGGGTCCGGCGGTGGCTACACCTTC. It yields the protein CASSQSIFGSGGGYTF.